This TCR beta chain originates from a study of blood T cell repertoires in COVID-19. The CDR3 is 13 residues long. CDR1 KGHSH and CDR2 LQKENI come from the germline V gene. V was clipped by 2 bases and J by 4 bases, with 7 bases between them. Under the authors' procedure: Estimation of nucleated cell counts relied on the amplification of reference gene primers. The protocol was immunoSEQ multiplex PCR, while the TCRdb copy is restricted to in-frame clones and leaves out a portion. V, J and clone size are those of that table, while D and trimming were read from the DNA. Here the sample spans approximately 190,000 clones, 70% to 90% being singletons.

The clonotype originates from a man in his 70s with active or convalescent COVID-19. The sequenced material came from peripheral blood. The chain carries TRBV18 and TRBJ2-3; no clear D. CDR3 amino acids: CASSPSAADTQYF. CDR3 DNA sequence: TGTGCCAGCTCACCAAGCGCCGCAGATACGCAGTATTTT.